These T cell receptor beta chains were read from a single sample in a study of OX40 agonist ivuxolimab in advanced cancers. Libraries were prepared by immunoSEQ multiplex PCR; TCRdb keeps only in-frame clonotypes and omits some of them. The sample has 90,000 to 100,000 clones, roughly 87% seen once; the top ten hold 0.3% to 0.4%. Here the sequenced sample was CD4+ or CD8+ T cells sorted from blood, taken in a trial of the OX40 agonist ivuxolimab. These receptors all come from an adult with an advanced solid tumor such as melanoma, head and neck, liver or kidney cancer. CDR3s leave out the opening cysteine and the closing phenylalanine or tryptophan.

V gene	J gene	CDR3 protein
TRBV5-4	TRBJ1-1	ASSLEQETEAF
TRBV7-2	TRBJ2-7	ASSILVWGYEQY
TRBV18	TRBJ1-2	ASSPLKEMGKAR
TRBV19	TRBJ1-3	ASSTDNSGNTIY
TRBV29-1	TRBJ2-1	SASGQGARSEQF
TRBV2	TRBJ1-2	ASSFTALNGYT
TRBV6-1	TRBJ2-3	ASRDLAGVVDTQY
TRBV7-8	TRBJ1-2	ASSLMEVGNNYGYT
TRBV27	TRBJ1-2	ASSLSGGDNYGYT
TRBV10-3	TRBJ1-5	AIGVNQPQH
TRBV10-3	TRBJ2-5	AISESKVGSWETQY
TRBV29-1	TRBJ2-2	SVGWGPPANTGELF
TRBV7-6	TRBJ1-3	ASSSSSGLGNTIY
TRBV9	TRBJ1-1	ASSVDGRRNTEAF
TRBV11-2	TRBJ1-1	ASSVKQGRTEAF
TRBV9	TRBJ2-1	ASSVVAPHEQF
TRBV29-1	TRBJ1-1	SVMSNTEAF
TRBV9	TRBJ2-3	ASSSPGPDTQY
TRBV11-2	TRBJ1-1	ASSLAGSNTEAF
TRBV28	TRBJ1-2	ASSPARGTAFYGYT
TRBV10-3	TRBJ2-5	AISGQGLLETQY
TRBV18	TRBJ1-1	ASSAKGGTGEAF
TRBV7-6	TRBJ2-6	ASSLGDRASGANVLT
TRBV30	TRBJ1-2	AWSVPGLEYGYT
TRBV5-4	TRBJ2-1	ASSLGTGGYNEQF
TRBV28	TRBJ2-2	ASSPGTFTGELF
TRBV13	TRBJ2-7	ASSGGRADTSSYEQY
TRBV29-1	TRBJ2-2	SAESSGHGELF